This passage covers 25 T cell receptor beta chains from one sample sequenced in a study of resident and recirculating memory T cells in vitiligo. The repertoire was sequenced with immunoSEQ multiplex PCR; TCRdb's copy has only in-frame clones and lacks some. The profile shows roughly 80,000 clones, about 90% of them singletons. The sequenced sample consisted of blood. The origin of the receptors is a male donor with vitiligo.

J is TRBJ1-1 and V is TRBV9; no definite D call. V was pared by 7 bases and J by 6 bases, with 16 bases between. The CDR3 has 13 amino acids. Germline-derived CDR1 and CDR2 are SGDLS and YYNGEE. CDR3: CASYLDDIAEAFF. CDR3 nucleotide sequence: TGTGCCAGCTATCTTGACGACATTGCTGAAGCTTTCTTT.

This clone was seen once. The chain combines TRBV28 with TRBJ2-3; 7 bases match TRBD1. Trimming removed 10 bases from V and 5 bases from J; junction bases left unmatched: 12. The germline V gene encodes CDR1 MDHEN and CDR2 SYDVKM. The CDR3 sequence is 14 residues long. This CDR3 reads CAIFSGGSGDTQYF. The CDR3 nucleotides are TGTGCCATCTTCTCAGGGGGTTCAGGAGATACGCAGTATTTT.

The J gene is TRBJ2-5, the V gene TRBV27; weak D call: TRBD1 (5 bases). Looked up from germline, CDR1 is MNHEY and CDR2 is SMNVEV (reference sequence). V dropped 5 bases and J dropped 4 bases, with 17 bases sitting between them. This CDR3 region has 15 residues. CDR3 nucleotides: TGTGCCAGCAGTGCGAAGGGGTTTCGTGGAGAGACCCAGTACTTC. It is translated as CASSAKGFRGETQYF.

The chain recombines TRBV6-5 with TRBJ1-5; a weak D match, TRBD1 (6 bases). Trimming shortened V by 10 bases and J by 1 base, and 14 bases separated the two germline ends. Per the germline V gene, CDR1 is MNHEY and CDR2 is SVGAGI. The CDR3 is 14 residues long. The chain's CDR3 is CATERGGSNQPQHF. CDR3 coding DNA: TGTGCCACAGAGAGGGGGGGGAGCAATCAGCCCCAGCATTTT.

V is TRBV27 and J is TRBJ1-2, with D perhaps matching TRBD1 (6 bases). The CDR3 loop spans 14 amino acids. Germline V gene sequence: CDR1 MNHEY, CDR2 SMNVEV (reference sequence). V was clipped by 6 bases and J by 2 bases, with 13 bases between them. The CDR3 here is CASSQGKGNYGYTF. CDR3 DNA sequence: TGTGCCAGCAGCCAGGGGAAGGGAAACTATGGCTACACCTTC.

The V call is TRBV5-4, the J call TRBJ2-5; no clear D. Trimming took off 1 base at V and 2 bases at J, with 6 bases between the two ends. The CDR3 length is 13 residues. The germline V gene encodes CDR1 SGHNT and CDR2 YYREEE (reference sequence). As DNA, the CDR3 is TGTGCCAGCAGCTTGAGAGATCAAGAGACCCAGTACTTC. It is translated as CASSLRDQETQYF.

CDR3 sequence: CASSLDSGDTDTQYF. The CDR3 nucleotides are TGCGCCAGCAGCTTGGATAGTGGTGACACAGATACGCAGTATTTT. The genes are TRBV5-1 and TRBJ2-3; D unclear. The V gene's germline CDR1 is SGHRS and CDR2 YFSETQ. The CDR3 has 15 residues. Trimming removed 0 bases from V and 2 bases from J, with 10 bases in between.

This chain connects TRBV15 to TRBJ2-5, with D uncertain. Per the germline V gene, CDR1 is LNHNV and CDR2 is YYDKDF (reference sequence). V lost 3 bases, J lost 7 bases, and 9 bases lay in between. The CDR3 length is 12 residues. The CDR3 region has the DNA TGTGCCACCAGCAGGGCCCAGGTGACCCAGTACTTC. This encodes CATSRAQVTQYF.

The chain carries TRBV7-9 and TRBJ1-1, with D uncertain. The CDR3 is 15 amino acids. Trimming removed 5 bases at V and 11 bases at J, with 24 bases between. The germline gives CDR1 SEHNR, CDR2 FQNEAQ (reference sequence). CDR3 residues: CASSHSGGFYNDAFF. As DNA, the CDR3 is TGTGCCAGCAGCCATTCGGGTGGTTTTTACAACGACGCTTTCTTT.

The table lists this clone with a count of one. This chain joins TRBV9 and TRBJ2-7; maybe TRBD1 (5 bases). The V gene lost 4 bases and the J gene lost 10 bases, with 15 bases spanning the gap. Germline loops: CDR1 SGDLS, CDR2 YYNGEE. The CDR3 spans 12 residues. The CDR3 DNA sequence: TGTGCCAGCAGCCAGCTTTCAGGGAACCAGTACTTC. Encoded protein: CASSQLSGNQYF.

The rearrangement links TRBV5-4 to TRBJ2-3; 10 positions agree with TRBD2. The germline V gene has CDR1 SGHNT and CDR2 YYREEE (reference sequence). CDR3 length: 16 amino acids. Trimming at V came to 7 bases and at J to 2 bases, leaving 10 bases not matched to a gene. The DNA of the CDR3 is TGTGCCAGCGCTTTGGGTAGCGGGAGGAACACAGATACGCAGTATTTT. Translated, it gives CASALGSGRNTDTQYF.

The CDR3 reads CASKQGFFSYEQYF. CDR3 nucleotides: TGCGCCAGCAAACAGGGTTTTTTCTCCTACGAGCAGTACTTC. This rearrangement joins TRBV4-1 to TRBJ2-7; a possible D gene is TRBD1 (6 bases). The germline CDR1 and CDR2 sequences are MGHRA and YSYEKL. V lost 7 bases, J lost 0 bases, and 13 bases lay in between. There are 14 residues in the CDR3.

The chain has TRBV7-9 and TRBJ2-2; the D gene is possibly TRBD1 (6 bases). There are 14 residues in the CDR3. Germline V gene lookup returns CDR1 SEHNR and CDR2 FQNEAQ (reference sequence). Trimming stripped 1 base from V and 5 bases from J, with 8 bases between. CDR3 in amino acids: CASSLGTETGELFF. The CDR3 DNA reads TGTGCCAGCAGCTTAGGGACAGAAACCGGGGAGCTGTTTTTT.

The V gene is TRBV27, the J gene TRBJ1-1, with TRBD1 identical over 7 bases. There are 14 residues in the CDR3. Per germline, CDR1 MNHEY and CDR2 SMNVEV (reference sequence). V was pared by 4 bases and J by 4 bases, with 6 bases of the junction left unmatched. DNA of the CDR3: TGTGCCAGCAGTTGGACAGGCCGGGGCACTGAAGCTTTCTTT. Amino acid sequence: CASSWTGRGTEAFF.

This sequence joins TRBV6-5 and TRBJ1-3, with D maybe TRBD1 (5 bases). From germline, CDR1 is MNHEY and CDR2 SVGAGI. The CDR3 extends over 15 amino acids. Trimming took off 6 bases at V and 0 bases at J, with 12 bases between the two ends. The CDR3 DNA sequence: TGTGCCAGCAGCCGGGGGAAATACTCTGGAAACACCATATATTTT. Its protein is CASSRGKYSGNTIYF.

V gene TRBV11-2 combines with J gene TRBJ1-2; 8 nucleotides line up with TRBD1. The CDR3 length is 14 residues. Germline assignment: CDR1 SGHAT and CDR2 FQNNGV. Trimming took 3 bases from V and 3 from J; bases not matched to a gene: 3. The CDR3 loop is CASSFLQGDYGYTF. Written as DNA, the CDR3 is TGTGCCAGCAGCTTCCTACAGGGGGACTATGGCTACACCTTC.

The chain recombines TRBV18 with TRBJ1-2; TRBD1 aligns across 7 bases. Germline-derived CDR1 and CDR2 are KGHSH and LQKENI. The V gene end was trimmed by 3 bases and the J gene end by 4 bases; junction bases not matched to a gene: 2. The CDR3 spans 13 residues. The CDR3 DNA follows: TGTGCCAGCTCACCCCGGGACAGCTATGGCTACACCTTC. Protein product: CASSPRDSYGYTF.

J is TRBJ2-1 and V is TRBV20-1; D remains unclear. Trimming shortened V by 5 bases and J by 6 bases, and 5 bases separated the two germline ends. This CDR3 has 10 amino acids. CDR1 and CDR2 (germline): DFQATT, SNEGSKA (reference sequence). The CDR3 reads CSAASNEQFF. The CDR3 nucleotides read TGCAGTGCTGCTAGCAATGAGCAGTTCTTC.

The genes are TRBV2 and TRBJ1-5; the D gene is possibly TRBD1 (5 bases). The CDR3 runs 15 residues. Germline V gene data show CDR1 as SNHLY and CDR2 as FYNNEI. The V end was cut by 4 bases, the J end by 0 bases, with 10 bases between. This CDR3 is CASSGGPDSNQPQHF. CDR3 in DNA: TGTGCCAGCAGTGGGGGCCCCGATAGCAATCAGCCCCAGCATTTT.

The chain carries TRBV4-1 and TRBJ2-7; 7 bases align to TRBD1. The J segment lost 4 bases and the V segment lost 2 bases, leaving 5 bases of the junction unmatched. This CDR3 is 14 amino acids long. CDR1 and CDR2 (germline): MGHRA, YSYEKL. CDR3 nucleotide sequence: TGCGCCAGCAGCCAACCTGACAGGGAATACGAGCAGTACTTC. Protein product: CASSQPDREYEQYF.

This sequence joins TRBV30 and TRBJ2-7, with 12 bases aligning to TRBD2. J lost 5 bases, V lost 5 bases, and 7 bases had no gene match. Germline V gene lookup returns CDR1 GTSNPN and CDR2 SVGIG (reference sequence). The CDR3 has 14 residues. The CDR3 DNA reads as TGTGCCTGGGCCCAAGGACTAGCGGGGAACGAGCAGTACTTC. This sequence encodes CAWAQGLAGNEQYF.

The CDR3, as DNA: TGCGCCAGCAGCACCGCGTACGAGGAGGATACGCAGTATTTT. Protein sequence: CASSTAYEEDTQYF. The chain couples TRBV5-1 to TRBJ2-3; D gene unclear. This CDR3 spans 14 amino acids. The germline V gene has CDR1 SGHRS and CDR2 YFSETQ. Trimming cost V 4 bases and J 6 bases, with 15 bases left between them. The full variable domain, its missing parts supplied by reference TRBV5-1 and TRBJ2-3, is KAGVTQTPRYLIKTRGQQVTLSCSPISGHRSVSWYQQTPGQGLQFLFEYFSETQRNKGNFPGRFSGRQFSNSRSEMNVSTLELGDSALYLCASSTAYEEDTQYFGPGTRLTVL.

V usage is TRBV15 and J usage is TRBJ1-1; no clear D. From germline, CDR1 is LNHNV and CDR2 YYDKDF (reference sequence). V gave up 0 bases and J gave up 1 base, with 6 bases separating them. The CDR3 is made up of 14 amino acids. CDR3: CATSRDQANTEAFF. The CDR3 DNA follows: TGTGCCACCAGCAGAGATCAGGCGAACACTGAAGCTTTCTTT.

J is TRBJ2-7 and V is TRBV7-6; 12 bases line up with TRBD2. V lost 5 bases, J lost 2 bases, and 13 bases stayed unmatched. The CDR3 covers 18 residues. The germline CDR1 and CDR2 sequences are SGHVS and FNYEAQ. The CDR3 nucleotides read TGTGCCAGCAGCCCCCGGGGGAGACTAGCGGGAGCCCCCTACGAGCAGTACTTC. It codes for CASSPRGRLAGAPYEQYF. Filled out from reference TRBV7-6 and TRBJ2-7, the complete variable domain reads GAGVSQSPRYKVTKRGQDVALRCDPISGHVSLYWYRQALGQGPEFLTYFNYEAQQDKSGLPNDRFSAERPEGSISTLTIQRTEQRDSAMYRCASSPRGRLAGAPYEQYFGPGTRLTVT.

V and J are TRBV11-3 and TRBJ2-7; 8 nucleotides agree with TRBD1. The germline V gene encodes CDR1 SGHNT and CDR2 YENEEA. The ends lost 5 bases at V and 2 bases at J; junction bases unmatched: 2. The CDR3 runs 13 residues. Written as DNA, the CDR3 is TGTGCCAGCAGCCCCAGGGGGCCCTACGAGCAGTACTTC. Encoded protein: CASSPRGPYEQYF.